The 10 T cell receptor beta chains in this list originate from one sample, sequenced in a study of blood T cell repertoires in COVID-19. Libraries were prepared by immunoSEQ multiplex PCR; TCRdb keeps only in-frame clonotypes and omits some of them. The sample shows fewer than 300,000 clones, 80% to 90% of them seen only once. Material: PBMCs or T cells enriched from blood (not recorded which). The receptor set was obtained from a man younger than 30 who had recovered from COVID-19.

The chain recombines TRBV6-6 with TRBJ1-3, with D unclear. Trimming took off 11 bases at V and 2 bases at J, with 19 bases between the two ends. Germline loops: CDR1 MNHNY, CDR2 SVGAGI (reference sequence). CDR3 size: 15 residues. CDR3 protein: CAGKDGNLAGNTIYF. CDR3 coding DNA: TGTGCCGGAAAAGACGGGAATCTCGCTGGAAACACCATATATTTT.

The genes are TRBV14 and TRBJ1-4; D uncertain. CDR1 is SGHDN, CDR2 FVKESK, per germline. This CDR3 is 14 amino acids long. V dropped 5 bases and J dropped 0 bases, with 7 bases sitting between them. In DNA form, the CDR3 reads TGTGCCAGCAGCGCTTTAGCAACTAATGAAAAACTGTTTTTT. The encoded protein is CASSALATNEKLFF.

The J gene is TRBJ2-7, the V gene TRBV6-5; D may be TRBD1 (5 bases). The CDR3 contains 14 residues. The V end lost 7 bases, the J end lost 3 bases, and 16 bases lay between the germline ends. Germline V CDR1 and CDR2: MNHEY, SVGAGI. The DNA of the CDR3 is TGTGCCAGCAATCTTCCAGGAAGGGGCTACGAGCAGTACTTC. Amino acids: CASNLPGRGYEQYF.

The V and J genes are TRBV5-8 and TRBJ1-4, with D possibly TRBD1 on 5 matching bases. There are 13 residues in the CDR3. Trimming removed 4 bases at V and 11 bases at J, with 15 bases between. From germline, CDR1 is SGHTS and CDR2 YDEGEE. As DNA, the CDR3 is TGTGCCAGCAGCCTGGAAGCAGGGAGGAAACTGTTTTTT. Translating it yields CASSLEAGRKLFF.

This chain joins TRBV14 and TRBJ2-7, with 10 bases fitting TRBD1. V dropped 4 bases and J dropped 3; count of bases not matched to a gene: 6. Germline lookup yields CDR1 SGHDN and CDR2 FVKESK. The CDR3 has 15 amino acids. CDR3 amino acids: CASSLRTGGFYEQYF. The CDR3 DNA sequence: TGTGCCAGCAGCCTCCGGACAGGGGGTTTCTACGAGCAGTACTTC.

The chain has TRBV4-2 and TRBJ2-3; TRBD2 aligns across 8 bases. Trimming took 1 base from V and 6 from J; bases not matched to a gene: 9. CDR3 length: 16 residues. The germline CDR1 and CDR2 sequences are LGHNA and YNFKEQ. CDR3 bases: TGTGCCAGCAGCCAAGCCCTAGCGGGTTCAGGCGATACGCAGTATTTT. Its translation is CASSQALAGSGDTQYF.

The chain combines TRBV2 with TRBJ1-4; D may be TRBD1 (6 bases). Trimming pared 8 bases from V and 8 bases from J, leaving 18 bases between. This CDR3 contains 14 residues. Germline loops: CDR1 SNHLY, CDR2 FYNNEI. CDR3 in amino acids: CASGPPGVGEKLFF. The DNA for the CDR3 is TGTGCCAGCGGACCCCCAGGGGTAGGCGAAAAACTGTTTTTT.

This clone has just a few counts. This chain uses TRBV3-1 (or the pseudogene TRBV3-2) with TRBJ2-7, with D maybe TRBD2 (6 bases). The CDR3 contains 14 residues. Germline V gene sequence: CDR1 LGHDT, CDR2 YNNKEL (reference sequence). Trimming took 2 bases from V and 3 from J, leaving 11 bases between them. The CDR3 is CASSQPGSYYEQYF. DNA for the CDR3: TGTGCCAGCAGCCAACCCGGGAGTTACTACGAGCAGTACTTC.

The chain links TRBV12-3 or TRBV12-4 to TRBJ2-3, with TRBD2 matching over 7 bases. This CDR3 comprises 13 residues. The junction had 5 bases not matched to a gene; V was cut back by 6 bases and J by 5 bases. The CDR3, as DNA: TGTGCCAGCAGCCTGAGCGGGGAAGATACGCAGTATTTT. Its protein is CASSLSGEDTQYF.

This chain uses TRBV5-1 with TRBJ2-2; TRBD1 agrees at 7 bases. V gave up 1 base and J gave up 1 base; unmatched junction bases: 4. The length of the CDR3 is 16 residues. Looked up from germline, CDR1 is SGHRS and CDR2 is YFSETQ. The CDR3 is CASSLSQGRNTGELFF. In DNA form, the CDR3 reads TGCGCCAGCAGCTTGTCACAGGGGAGGAACACCGGGGAGCTGTTTTTT.